This T cell receptor beta chain comes out of a study of graft-versus-host responses after intestinal transplantation. In the study overall: Each patient got anti-thymocyte globulin induction, then tacrolimus and steroids for approximately three years. Study-level points and caveats: The authors found GvH clones in recipient marrow, some appearing first in ileum or blood. Early declines in HvG clones that occurred post-transplant were associated with peak circulating GvH clone levels.

About this clone itself: What it binds is not known.

V lost 2 bases and J 0 bases, leaving 10 bases between the germline ends. The CDR3 has 15 amino acids. Germline CDR1 LGHNT, CDR2 FRNRAP. Sequenced by immunoSEQ multiplex PCR; TCRdb stores in-frame clones only, minus some. The sample records just under 50,000 clones, approximately 84% being singletons. This sequence originates from a human donor who was the organ donor for an intestinal transplant. Here the sequenced sample was unstimulated CD4+ T cells sorted from spleen or lymph node cells, taken before transplant. This sequence joins TRBV12-5 and TRBJ1-2, with TRBD1 as a possible D gene (5 bases). The CDR3 sequence is CASGLTGPSNYGYTF. The CDR3 DNA sequence: TGTGCTAGTGGTTTGACGGGACCCTCTAACTATGGCTACACCTTC.